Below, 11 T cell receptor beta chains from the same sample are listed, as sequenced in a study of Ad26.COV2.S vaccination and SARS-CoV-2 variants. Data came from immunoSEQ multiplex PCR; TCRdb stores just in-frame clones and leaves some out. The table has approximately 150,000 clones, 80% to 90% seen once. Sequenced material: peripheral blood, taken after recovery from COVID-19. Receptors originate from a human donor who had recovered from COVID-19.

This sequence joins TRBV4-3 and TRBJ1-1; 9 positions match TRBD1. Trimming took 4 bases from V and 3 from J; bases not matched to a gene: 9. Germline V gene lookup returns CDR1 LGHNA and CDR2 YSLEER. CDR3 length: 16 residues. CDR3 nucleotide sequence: TGCGCCAGCAGCCTCGGGACAGGGAGGTTCGACACTGAAGCTTTCTTT. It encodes CASSLGTGRFDTEAFF.

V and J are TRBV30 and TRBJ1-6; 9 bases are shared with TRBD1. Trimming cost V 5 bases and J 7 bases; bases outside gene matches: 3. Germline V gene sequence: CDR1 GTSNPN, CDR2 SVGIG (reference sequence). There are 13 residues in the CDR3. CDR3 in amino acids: CAWAGQGNSPLHF. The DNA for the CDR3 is TGTGCCTGGGCGGGACAGGGAAATTCACCCCTCCACTTT.

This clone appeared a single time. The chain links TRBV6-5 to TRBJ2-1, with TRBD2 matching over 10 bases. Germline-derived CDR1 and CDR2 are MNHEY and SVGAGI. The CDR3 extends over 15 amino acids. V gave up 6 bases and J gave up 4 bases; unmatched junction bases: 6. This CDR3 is CASRLAGGNYNEQFF. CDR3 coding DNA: TGTGCCAGCAGGTTAGCGGGGGGCAATTACAATGAGCAGTTCTTC.

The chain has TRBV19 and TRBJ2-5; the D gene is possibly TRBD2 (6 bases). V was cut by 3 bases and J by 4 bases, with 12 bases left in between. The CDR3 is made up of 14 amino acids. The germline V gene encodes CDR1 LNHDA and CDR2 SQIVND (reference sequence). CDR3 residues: CASSMFAGGETQYF. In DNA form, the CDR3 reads TGTGCCAGTAGTATGTTTGCCGGGGGAGAGACCCAGTACTTC.

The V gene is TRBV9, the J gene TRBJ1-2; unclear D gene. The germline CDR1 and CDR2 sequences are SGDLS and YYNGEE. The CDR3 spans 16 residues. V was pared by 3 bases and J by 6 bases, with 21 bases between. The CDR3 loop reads CASSANPPTGTDGYTF. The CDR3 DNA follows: TGTGCCAGCAGCGCCAACCCACCTACGGGAACGGATGGCTACACCTTC.

In DNA form, the CDR3 reads TGTGCCAGCAGTTTAGGACTAGCGGGAAGCTCAGATACGCAGTATTTT. Translated: CASSLGLAGSSDTQYF. The V gene is TRBV28, the J gene TRBJ2-3; 12 nucleotides agree with TRBD2. Germline loops: CDR1 MDHEN, CDR2 SYDVKM. The CDR3 extends over 16 amino acids. V trimming: 2 bases; J trimming: 4 bases; junction bases outside the gene matches: 4.

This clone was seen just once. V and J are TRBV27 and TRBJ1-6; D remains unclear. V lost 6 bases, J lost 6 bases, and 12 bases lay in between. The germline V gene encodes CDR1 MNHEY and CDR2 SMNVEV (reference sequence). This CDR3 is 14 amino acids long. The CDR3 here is CASSQPDFNSPLHF. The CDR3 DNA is TGTGCCAGCAGCCAACCCGACTTTAATTCACCCCTCCACTTT.

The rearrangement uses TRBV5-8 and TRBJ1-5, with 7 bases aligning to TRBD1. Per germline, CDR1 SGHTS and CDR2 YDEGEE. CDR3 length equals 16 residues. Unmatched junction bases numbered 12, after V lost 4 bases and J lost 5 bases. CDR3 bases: TGTGCCAGCAGCCTCCCGACAGGGTGGGGATATCAGCCCCAGCATTTT. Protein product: CASSLPTGWGYQPQHF.

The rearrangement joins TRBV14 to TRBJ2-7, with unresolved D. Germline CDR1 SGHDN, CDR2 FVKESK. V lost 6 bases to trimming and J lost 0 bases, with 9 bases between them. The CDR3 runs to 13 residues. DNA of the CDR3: TGTGCCAGCAGTCCTGAAAGCTCCTACGAGCAGTACTTC. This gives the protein CASSPESSYEQYF.

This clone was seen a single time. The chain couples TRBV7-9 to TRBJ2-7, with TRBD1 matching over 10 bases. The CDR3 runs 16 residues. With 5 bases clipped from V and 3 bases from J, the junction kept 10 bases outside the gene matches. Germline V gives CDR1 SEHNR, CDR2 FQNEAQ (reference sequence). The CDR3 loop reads CASSIYRDRGNYEQYF. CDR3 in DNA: TGTGCCAGCAGCATCTACCGGGACAGGGGAAACTACGAGCAGTACTTC.

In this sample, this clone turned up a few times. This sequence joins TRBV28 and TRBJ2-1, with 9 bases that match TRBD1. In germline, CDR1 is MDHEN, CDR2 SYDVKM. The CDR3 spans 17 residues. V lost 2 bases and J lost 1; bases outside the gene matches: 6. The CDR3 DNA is TGTGCCAGCAGTTTAGACAGGGGGGACAGATCCTACAATGAGCAGTTCTTC. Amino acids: CASSLDRGDRSYNEQFF.